Sequencing of this T cell receptor (beta chain) was carried out in a study of blood T cell repertoires in COVID-19. In the study overall: Specimens from acute and convalescent COVID-19 originated in the United States, Italy and Spain.

Assay used: immunoSEQ multiplex PCR; TCRdb lists only in-frame clones, some missing. The table shows some 390,000 clones, with approximately 90% occurring only once. Recruited during active infection, patients (from Seattle) were subsequently followed longitudinally. Germline CDR1 is MNHNS and CDR2 is SASEGT. V lost 3 bases, J lost 3 bases, and 6 bases lay in between. The CDR3 is 13 residues long. The sequence came from a woman aged 40 to 55 with COVID-19, enrolled during active disease. The chain links TRBV6-1 to TRBJ1-3; tentative D call: TRBD1 (5 bases). Sequencing was carried out using peripheral blood. CDR3 protein: CASSDQGGNTIYF. In DNA form, the CDR3 reads TGTGCCAGCAGTGATCAGGGTGGAAACACCATATATTTT.